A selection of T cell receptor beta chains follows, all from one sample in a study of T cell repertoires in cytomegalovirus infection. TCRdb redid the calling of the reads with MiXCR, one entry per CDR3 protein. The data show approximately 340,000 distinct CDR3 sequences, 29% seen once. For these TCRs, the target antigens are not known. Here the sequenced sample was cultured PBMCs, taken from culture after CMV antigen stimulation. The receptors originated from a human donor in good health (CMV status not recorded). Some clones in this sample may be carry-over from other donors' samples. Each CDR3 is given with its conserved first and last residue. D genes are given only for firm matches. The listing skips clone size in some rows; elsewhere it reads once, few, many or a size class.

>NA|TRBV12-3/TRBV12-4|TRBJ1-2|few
TGTGCCAGCAGTTCCGCGGGCGGGACCCCTGATGGCTACACCTTC
CASSSAGGTPDGYTF
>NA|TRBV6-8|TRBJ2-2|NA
TGTGCCAGCAGTGGTCACAGGGCGAACACCGGGGAGCTGTTTTTT
CASSGHRANTGELFF
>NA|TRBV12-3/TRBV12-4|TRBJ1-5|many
TGTGCCAGCAGTTTAGGGGTAGGGAATCAGCCCCAGCATTTT
CASSLGVGNQPQHF
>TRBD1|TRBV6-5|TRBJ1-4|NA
TGTGCCAGCAGCCGAGGGACAGGGGACATCACTAATGAAAAACTGTTTTTT
CASSRGTGDITNEKLFF
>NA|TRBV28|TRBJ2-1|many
TGTGCCAGCAGCCCTGGGGCGGGCCCAAATTACAATGAGCAGTTCTTC
CASSPGAGPNYNEQFF
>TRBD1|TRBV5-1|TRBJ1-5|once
TGCGCCAGCAGCTTGGGGCCAGGGGGCCCATATAGCAATCAGCCCCAGCATTTT
CASSLGPGGPYSNQPQHF
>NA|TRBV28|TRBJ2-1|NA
TGTGCCAGCAATCAAGTGGACGGACGTTCCTACAATGAGCAGTTCTTC
CASNQVDGRSYNEQFF
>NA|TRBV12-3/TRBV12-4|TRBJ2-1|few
TGTGCCAGCAGTTTAGGTAGATTGGCAGTTTACAATGAGCAGTTCTTC
CASSLGRLAVYNEQFF
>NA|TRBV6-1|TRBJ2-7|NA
TGTGCCAGCAGTGAAGCGCTTATGGGTCGGCGATACGAGCAGTACTTC
CASSEALMGRRYEQYF
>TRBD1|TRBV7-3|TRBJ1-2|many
TGTGCCAGCAGCTCGACAGGGTCCGACTATGGCTACACCTTC
CASSSTGSDYGYTF
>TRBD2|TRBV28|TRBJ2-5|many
TGTGCCAGCAGCCTCAGGGTGGGAGGGAGGAAGGAGGAGACCCAGTACTTC
CASSLRVGGRKEETQYF
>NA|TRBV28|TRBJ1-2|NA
TGTGCCAGCAGAAACTTAAAGATGAGTTACACCTTC
CASRNLKMSYTF
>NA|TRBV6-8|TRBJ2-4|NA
TGTGCCAGCAGTTACGATTTTGCCATAGCCAAAAACATTCAGTACTTC
CASSYDFAIAKNIQYF
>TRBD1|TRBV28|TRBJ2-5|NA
TGTGCCAGCAGTTTCCCCACAGGGGCTACGGCAGAGACCCAGTACTTC
CASSFPTGATAETQYF
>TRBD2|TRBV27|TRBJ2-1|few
TGTGCCAGCAGTTTCCCTCCAAGCGGGAGCTCCTACAATGAGCAGTTCTTC
CASSFPPSGSSYNEQFF
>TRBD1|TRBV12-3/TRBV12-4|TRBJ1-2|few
TGTGCCAGCAGCGCTCGGGACAGGAGGTCTTACACCTTC
CASSARDRRSYTF
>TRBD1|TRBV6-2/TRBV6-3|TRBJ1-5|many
TGTGCCAGCAGTTACGGACAGGAGAGTGGGCCCCAGCATTTT
CASSYGQESGPQHF
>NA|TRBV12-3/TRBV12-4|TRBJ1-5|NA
TGTGCCAGCAGTTTAAGCGAGTGGCAGCATTTT
CASSLSEWQHF
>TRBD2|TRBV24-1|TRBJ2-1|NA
TGTGCCACCAGTGACCGCGGGGGGACCGGCTACAATGAGCAGTTCTTC
CATSDRGGTGYNEQFF
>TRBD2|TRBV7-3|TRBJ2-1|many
TGTGCCAGCAGCTTAAAGGCGGCGGGGGGGTTGTTCAATGAGCAGTTCTTC
CASSLKAAGGLFNEQFF
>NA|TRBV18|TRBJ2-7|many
TGTGCCAGCTCACCATACCGGACGGGAAGGACTGGAAACTCCTACGAGCAGTACTTC
CASSPYRTGRTGNSYEQYF
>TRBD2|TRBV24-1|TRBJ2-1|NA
TGTGCCACCAGTGATGCTATAGCGGGAGGGTGGGAAGCTGGGCAGTTCTTC
CATSDAIAGGWEAGQFF
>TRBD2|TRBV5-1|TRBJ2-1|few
TGCGCCAGCGGCGGACTAGCGGGAGGTTACAATGAGCAGTTCTTC
CASGGLAGGYNEQFF
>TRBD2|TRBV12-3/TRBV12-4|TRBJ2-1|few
TGTGCCAGCAGTTCCCCGGGGGGGGTCAATGAGCAGTTCTTC
CASSSPGGVNEQFF
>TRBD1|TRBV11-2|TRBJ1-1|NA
TGTGCCAGCAGCTTATATAGCCAGGGGGCGAACACTGAAGCTTTCTTT
CASSLYSQGANTEAFF
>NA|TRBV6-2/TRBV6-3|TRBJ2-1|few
TGTGCCAGCCGGGAGTACTCCTACAATGAGCAGTTCTTC
CASREYSYNEQFF
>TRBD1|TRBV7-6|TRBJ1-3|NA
TGTGCCAGCAGCGCTGGGACAGGGACCGGAAACACCATATATTTT
CASSAGTGTGNTIYF
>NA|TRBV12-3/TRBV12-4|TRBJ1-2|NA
TGTGCCAGCAGTTCTGACGCAAACTATGGCTACACCTTC
CASSSDANYGYTF
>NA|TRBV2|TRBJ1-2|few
TGTGCCAGCAGTGGGGCAGGGGATGGCTACACCTTC
CASSGAGDGYTF
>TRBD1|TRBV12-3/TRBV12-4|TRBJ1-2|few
TGTGCCAGCAGTTTCCCTGGACAGGGGGCCTATGGCTACACCTTC
CASSFPGQGAYGYTF
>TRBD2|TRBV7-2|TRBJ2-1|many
TGTGCCAGCAGGTTAGCGGGGGGCACCTACAATGAGCAGTTCTTC
CASRLAGGTYNEQFF
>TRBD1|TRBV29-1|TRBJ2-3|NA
TGCAGCGTCCAGACAGGGGGGCGCGCAGATACGCAGTATTTT
CSVQTGGRADTQYF
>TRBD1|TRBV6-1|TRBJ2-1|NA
TGTGCCAGCAGTCCTCTTTCCGGGACAGGGGCTAGCAATGAGCAGTTCTTC
CASSPLSGTGASNEQFF
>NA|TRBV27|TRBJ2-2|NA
TGTGCCAGCTTTAAGGGAGTTTTCGGAGGGGGCAACACCGGGGAGCTGTTTTTT
CASFKGVFGGGNTGELFF
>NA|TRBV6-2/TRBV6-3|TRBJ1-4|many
TGTGCCAGCAGTTACTCCCGGTTTCAGCGGGGAACTAATGAAAAACTGTTTTTT
CASSYSRFQRGTNEKLFF
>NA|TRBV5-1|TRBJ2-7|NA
TGCGCCAGCAGCTTGGGTGGTGCCCCCTTCGAGCAGTACTTC
CASSLGGAPFEQYF
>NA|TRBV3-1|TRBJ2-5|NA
TGTGCCAGCAGCCAACGGCTAGCGAGAGGAGAGACCCAGTACTTC
CASSQRLARGETQYF
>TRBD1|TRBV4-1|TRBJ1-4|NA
TGTGCCAGCAGCCAAGCCGGGACAGGGGTGGAAAAACTGTTTTTT
CASSQAGTGVEKLFF
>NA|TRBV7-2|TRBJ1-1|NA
TGTGCCAGCAGCTCCCAAGGCAGGCTCTACACTGAAGCTTTCTTT
CASSSQGRLYTEAFF
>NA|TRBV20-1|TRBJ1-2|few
TGCAGTGCTCTTGGTCCTTGGGTGGGAAGTGGGAACTATGGCTACACCTTC
CSALGPWVGSGNYGYTF
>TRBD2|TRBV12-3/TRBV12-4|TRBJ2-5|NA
TGTGCCAGCAGAAAAACTAGCGGGAGAGAGACCCAGTACTTC
CASRKTSGRETQYF
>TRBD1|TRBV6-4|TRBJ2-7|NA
TGTGCCAGCAGTGCTTCCGGACAGGGGCCCTACGAGCAGTACTTC
CASSASGQGPYEQYF
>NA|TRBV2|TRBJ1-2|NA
TGTGCCAGCAGATTCTTAGGCTACACCTTC
CASRFLGYTF
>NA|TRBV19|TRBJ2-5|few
TGTGCCAGTAGTATGGGTCAGTACTCCGGGACCCAGTACTTC
CASSMGQYSGTQYF
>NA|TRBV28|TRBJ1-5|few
TGTGCCAGCAGTTGGACAGTGACCAATCAGCCCCAGCATTTT
CASSWTVTNQPQHF
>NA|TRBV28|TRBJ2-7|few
TGTGCCAGCAGTCCACCCCCACTAGCACGCGAGCAGTACTTC
CASSPPPLAREQYF
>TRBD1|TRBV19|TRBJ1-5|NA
TGTGCCAGTAGCCTGGACAGGGAATGGTCCCAGCATTTT
CASSLDREWSQHF
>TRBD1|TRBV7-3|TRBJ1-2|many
TGTGCCAGCAGATTGGGGACAGTCTATGGCTACACCTTC
CASRLGTVYGYTF